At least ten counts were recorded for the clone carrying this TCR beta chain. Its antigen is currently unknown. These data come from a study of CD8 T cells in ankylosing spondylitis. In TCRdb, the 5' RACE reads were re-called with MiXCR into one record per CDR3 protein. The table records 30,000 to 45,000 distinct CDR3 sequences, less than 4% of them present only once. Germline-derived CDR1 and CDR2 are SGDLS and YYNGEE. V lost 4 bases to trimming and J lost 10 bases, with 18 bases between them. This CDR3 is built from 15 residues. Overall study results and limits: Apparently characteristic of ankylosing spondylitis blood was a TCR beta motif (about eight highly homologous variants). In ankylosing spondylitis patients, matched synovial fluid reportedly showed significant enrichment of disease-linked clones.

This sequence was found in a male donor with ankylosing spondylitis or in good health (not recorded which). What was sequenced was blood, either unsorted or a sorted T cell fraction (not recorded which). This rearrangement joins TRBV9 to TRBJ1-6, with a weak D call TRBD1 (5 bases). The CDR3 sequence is CASSSTGTTGSPLHF. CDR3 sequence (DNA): TGTGCCAGCAGCTCTACCGGGACCACCGGGTCACCCCTCCACTTT.